This T cell receptor beta chain was captured by sequencing in a study of Graves' ophthalmopathy and Graves' hyperthyroidism. At the level of the study: Cases classed as stable hyperthyroidism had no ophthalmopathy within 18 months of follow-up.

Trimming pared 9 bases from V and 5 bases from J, leaving 12 bases between. CDR1 and CDR2 (germline): KGHDR, SFDVKD. The CDR3 contains 13 residues. The authors amplified TCR beta CDR3 regions from RNA transcripts. A first-round RT-PCR used HTBI primers, followed by a second-round multiplex PCR. From the multiplex PCR reads, TCRdb called clonotypes with MiXCR, one entry per CDR3 protein. Of a few hundred thousand distinct CDR3 sequences in the sample, under 45% were seen once. Comments on this clonotype: The antigen remains undetermined.

Study-wide findings and caveats: The model flagged ophthalmopathy progression at 65% to 71% sensitivity and 72.22% specificity. Most expanded clonotypes in thyroid above 0.001 frequency also showed up in blood. Sensitivity of approximately 88% and specificity of approximately 81% were achieved when a 13-signature model separated ophthalmopathy from stable hyperthyroidism.

Sequencing was done on a sample of peripheral blood or thyroid tissue (not recorded which). The chain is built from TRBV24-1 and TRBJ2-2; D is perhaps TRBD2 (6 bases). The TCR originated in an adult man with Graves' hyperthyroidism. The CDR3 protein is CATHDGGTGELFF. The CDR3, as DNA: TGTGCCACCCATGACGGGGGTACCGGGGAGCTGTTTTTT.